This record looks at one T cell receptor (beta chain) sequence and its context. Using 200 ng DNA, tens of thousands of T cell genomes, the sorted-subset replicate PCRs were run. The table came from immunoSEQ multiplex PCR; TCRdb's copy has only in-frame clones and leaves some out. The profile shows some 200,000 clones, 66% of them singletons. This sample was included in a study of shared clonotypes between healthy human individuals. CDR1 and CDR2 (germline): KGHSH, LQKENI. V shed 3 bases and J 4 bases; nucleotides not matched to a gene: 5. There are 14 residues in the CDR3. This receptor was taken from a young man in good health. The specimen was memory CD4+ T cells sorted from blood. Documented subset: CD45RA-negative fraction. This sequence joins TRBV18 and TRBJ2-5; TRBD1 matches at 7 bases. CDR3 region: CASSPVRGRETQYF. As DNA, the CDR3 is TGTGCCAGCTCACCGGTGAGGGGGCGAGAGACCCAGTACTTC.